This T cell receptor beta chain emerged from a study of OX40 agonist ivuxolimab in advanced cancers. Some clones are missing from TCRdb's copy, which holds only in-frame ones; the method was immunoSEQ multiplex PCR. Counted here are fewer than 80,000 clones, around 80% occurring once; the ten biggest clones make up roughly 1.2%. The germline V gene has CDR1 SGHNT and CDR2 YYREEE (reference sequence). V gave up 2 bases and J gave up 2 bases; unmatched junction bases: 5. This CDR3 is 16 amino acids long. The J gene is TRBJ2-3, the V gene TRBV5-4; 10 bases are a match to TRBD1. This clonotype was obtained from an adult with an advanced solid tumor such as melanoma, head and neck, liver or kidney cancer. The specimen comprised CD4+ or CD8+ T cells sorted from blood, sampled in a trial of the OX40 agonist ivuxolimab. The CDR3 DNA reads TGTGCCAGCAGCTTAGAGACAGGGGGCGTCACAGATACGCAGTATTTT. This codes for CASSLETGGVTDTQYF.